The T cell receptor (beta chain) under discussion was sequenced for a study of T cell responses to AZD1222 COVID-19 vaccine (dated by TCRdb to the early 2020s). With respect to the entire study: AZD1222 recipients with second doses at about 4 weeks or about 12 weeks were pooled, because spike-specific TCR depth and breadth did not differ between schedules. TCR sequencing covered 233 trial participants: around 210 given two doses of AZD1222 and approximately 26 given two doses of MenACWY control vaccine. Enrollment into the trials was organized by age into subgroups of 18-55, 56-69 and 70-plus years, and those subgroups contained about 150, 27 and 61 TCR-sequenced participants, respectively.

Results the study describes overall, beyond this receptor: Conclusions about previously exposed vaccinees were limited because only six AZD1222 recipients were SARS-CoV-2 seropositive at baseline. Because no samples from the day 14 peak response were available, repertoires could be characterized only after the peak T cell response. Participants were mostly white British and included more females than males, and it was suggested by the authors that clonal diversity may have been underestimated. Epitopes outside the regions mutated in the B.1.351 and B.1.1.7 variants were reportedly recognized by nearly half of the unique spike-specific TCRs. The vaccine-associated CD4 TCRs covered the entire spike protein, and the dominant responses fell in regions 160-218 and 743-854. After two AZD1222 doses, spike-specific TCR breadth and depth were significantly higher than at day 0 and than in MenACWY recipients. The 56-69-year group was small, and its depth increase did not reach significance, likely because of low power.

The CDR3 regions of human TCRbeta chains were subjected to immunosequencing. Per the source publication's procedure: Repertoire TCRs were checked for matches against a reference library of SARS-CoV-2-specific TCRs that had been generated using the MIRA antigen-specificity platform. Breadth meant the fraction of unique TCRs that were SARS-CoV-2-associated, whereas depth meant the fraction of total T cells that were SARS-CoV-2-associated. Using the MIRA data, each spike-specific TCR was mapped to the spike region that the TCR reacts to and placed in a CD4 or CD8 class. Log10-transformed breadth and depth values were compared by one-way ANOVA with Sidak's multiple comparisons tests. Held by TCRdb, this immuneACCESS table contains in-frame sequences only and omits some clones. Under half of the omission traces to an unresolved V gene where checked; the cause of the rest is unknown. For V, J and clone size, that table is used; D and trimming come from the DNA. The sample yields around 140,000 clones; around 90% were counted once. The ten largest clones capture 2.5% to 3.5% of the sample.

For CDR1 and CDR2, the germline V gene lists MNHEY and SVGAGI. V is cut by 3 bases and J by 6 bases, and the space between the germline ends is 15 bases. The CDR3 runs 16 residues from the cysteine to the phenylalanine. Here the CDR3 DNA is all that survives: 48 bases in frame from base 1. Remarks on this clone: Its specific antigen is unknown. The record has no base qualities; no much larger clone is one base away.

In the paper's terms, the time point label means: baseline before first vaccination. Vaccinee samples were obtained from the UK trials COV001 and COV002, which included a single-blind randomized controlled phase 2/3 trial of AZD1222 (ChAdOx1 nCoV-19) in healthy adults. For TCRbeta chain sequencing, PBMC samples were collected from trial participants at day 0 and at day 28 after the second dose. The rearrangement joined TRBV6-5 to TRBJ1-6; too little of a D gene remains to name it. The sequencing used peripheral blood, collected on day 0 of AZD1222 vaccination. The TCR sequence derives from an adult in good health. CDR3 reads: CASSYSGPRSNSPLHF. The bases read TGTGCCAGCAGTTATTCTGGACCCCGAAGTAATTCACCCCTCCACTTT.